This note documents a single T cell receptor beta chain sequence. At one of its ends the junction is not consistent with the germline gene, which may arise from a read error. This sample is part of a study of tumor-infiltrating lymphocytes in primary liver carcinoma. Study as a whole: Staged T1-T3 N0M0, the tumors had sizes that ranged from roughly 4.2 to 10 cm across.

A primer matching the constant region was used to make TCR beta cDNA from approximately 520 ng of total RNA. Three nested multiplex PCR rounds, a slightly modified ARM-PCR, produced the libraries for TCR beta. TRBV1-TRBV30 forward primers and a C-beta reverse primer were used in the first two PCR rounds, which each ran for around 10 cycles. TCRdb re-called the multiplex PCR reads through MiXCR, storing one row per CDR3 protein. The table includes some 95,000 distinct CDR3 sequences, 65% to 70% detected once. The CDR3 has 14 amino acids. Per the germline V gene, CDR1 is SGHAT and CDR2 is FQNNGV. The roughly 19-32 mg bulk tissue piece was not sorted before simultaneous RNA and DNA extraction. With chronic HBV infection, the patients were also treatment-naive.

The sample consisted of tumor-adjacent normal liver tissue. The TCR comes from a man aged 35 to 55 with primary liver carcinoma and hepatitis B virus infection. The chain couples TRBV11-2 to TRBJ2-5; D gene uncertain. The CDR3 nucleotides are TGTGCCAGCAGCTTAATGTACTCAGCTCAGACCCAGTATTTC. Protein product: CASSLMYSAQTQYF.